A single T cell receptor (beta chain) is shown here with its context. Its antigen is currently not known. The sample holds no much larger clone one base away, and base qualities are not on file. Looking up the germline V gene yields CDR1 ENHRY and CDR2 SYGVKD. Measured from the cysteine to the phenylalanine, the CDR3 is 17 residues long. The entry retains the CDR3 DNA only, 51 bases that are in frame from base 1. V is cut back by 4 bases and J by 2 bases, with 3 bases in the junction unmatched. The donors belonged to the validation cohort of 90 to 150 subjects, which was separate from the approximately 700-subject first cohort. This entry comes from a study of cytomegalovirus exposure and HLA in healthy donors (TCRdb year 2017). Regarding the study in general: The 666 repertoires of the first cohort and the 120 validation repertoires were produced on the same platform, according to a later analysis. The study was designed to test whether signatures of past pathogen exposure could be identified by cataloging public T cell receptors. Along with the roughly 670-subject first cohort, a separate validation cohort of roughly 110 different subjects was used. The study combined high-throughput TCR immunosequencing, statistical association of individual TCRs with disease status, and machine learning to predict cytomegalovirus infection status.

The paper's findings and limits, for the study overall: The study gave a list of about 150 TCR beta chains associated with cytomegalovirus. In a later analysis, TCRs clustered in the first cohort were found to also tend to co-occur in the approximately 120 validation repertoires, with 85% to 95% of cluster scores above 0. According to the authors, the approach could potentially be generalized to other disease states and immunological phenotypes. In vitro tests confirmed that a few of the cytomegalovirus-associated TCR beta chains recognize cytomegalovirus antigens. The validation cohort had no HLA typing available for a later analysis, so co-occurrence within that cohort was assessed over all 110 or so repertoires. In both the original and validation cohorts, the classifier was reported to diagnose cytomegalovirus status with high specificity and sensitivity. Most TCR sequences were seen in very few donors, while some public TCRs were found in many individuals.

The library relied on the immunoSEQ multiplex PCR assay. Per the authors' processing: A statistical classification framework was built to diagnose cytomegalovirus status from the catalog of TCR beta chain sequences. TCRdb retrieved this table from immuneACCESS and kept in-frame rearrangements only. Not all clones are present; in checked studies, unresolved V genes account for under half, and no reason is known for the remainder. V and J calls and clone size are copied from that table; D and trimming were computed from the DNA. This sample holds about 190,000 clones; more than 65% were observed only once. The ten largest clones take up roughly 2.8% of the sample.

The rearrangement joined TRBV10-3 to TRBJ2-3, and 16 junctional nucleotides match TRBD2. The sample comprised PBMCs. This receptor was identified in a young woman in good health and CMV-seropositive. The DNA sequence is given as TGTGCCATCAGTGCCGGGACTAGCGGGGGGGTCACAGATACGCAGTATTTT. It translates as CAISAGTSGGVTDTQYF.